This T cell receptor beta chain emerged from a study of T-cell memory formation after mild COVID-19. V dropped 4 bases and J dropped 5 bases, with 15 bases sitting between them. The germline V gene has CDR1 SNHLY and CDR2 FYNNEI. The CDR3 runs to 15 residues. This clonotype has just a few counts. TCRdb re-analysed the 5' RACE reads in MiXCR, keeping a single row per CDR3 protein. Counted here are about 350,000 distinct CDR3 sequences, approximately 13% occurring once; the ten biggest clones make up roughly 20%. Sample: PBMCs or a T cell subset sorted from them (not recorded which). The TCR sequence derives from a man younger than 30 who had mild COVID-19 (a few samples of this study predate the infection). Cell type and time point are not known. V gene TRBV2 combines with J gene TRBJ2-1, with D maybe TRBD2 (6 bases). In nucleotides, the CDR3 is TGTGCCAGCAGTGTGTGGAGGGGCCGTAACAATGAGCAGTTCTTC. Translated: CASSVWRGRNNEQFF.